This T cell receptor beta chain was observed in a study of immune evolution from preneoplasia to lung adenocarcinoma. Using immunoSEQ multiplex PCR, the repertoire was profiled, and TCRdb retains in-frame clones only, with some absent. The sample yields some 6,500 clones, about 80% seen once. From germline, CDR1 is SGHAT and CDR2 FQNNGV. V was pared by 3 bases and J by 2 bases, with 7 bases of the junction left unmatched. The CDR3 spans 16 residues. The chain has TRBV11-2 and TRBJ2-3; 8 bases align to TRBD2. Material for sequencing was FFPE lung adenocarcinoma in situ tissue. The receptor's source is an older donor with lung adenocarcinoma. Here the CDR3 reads CASSFLSGSNTDTQYF. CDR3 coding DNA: TGTGCCAGCAGCTTTCTAAGCGGGAGTAACACAGATACGCAGTATTTT.